A single sample is the source of the 9 T cell receptor beta chains below, sequenced in a study of post-analysis software for immune sequencing data. The authors incorporated unique molecular identifiers into the TCR beta cDNA libraries. MiXCR was run by TCRdb on the PCR reads, yielding one entry per CDR3 protein. The sample has over 700,000 distinct CDR3 sequences, less than 35% seen once; the top ten hold approximately 0.6%. For these TCRs, the target antigens are not known. Overall study results and limits: Patients showed TRBV5-6, TRBV5-1 and TRBV20-1 among about five TRBV segments more frequent than in controls.

The sample was blood. These receptors came from a girl aged 10 to 17 with multiple sclerosis.

Of note for this clonotype: A junction boundary mismatches the germline segment, possibly from a read error. The chain has TRBV7-7 and TRBJ2-2, with D perhaps matching TRBD1 (5 bases). The CDR3 runs 13 residues. Germline CDR1 and CDR2: SSHAT and FNYEAQ (reference sequence). The CDR3 spells CASSRQLTGELFF. The DNA of the CDR3 is TGTGCTAGCAGTCGACAGCTCACCGGGGAGCTGTTTTTT. The whole variable domain, filled in from reference TRBV7-7 and TRBJ2-2, reads GAGVSQSPRYKVTKRGQDVTLRCDPISSHATLYWYQQALGQGPEFLTYFNYEAQPDKSGLPSDRFSAERPEGSISTLTIQRTEQRDSAMYRCASSRQLTGELFFGEGSRLTVL.

This clonotype was observed a few times. The chain uses TRBV10-3 and TRBJ1-2, with D possibly being TRBD1 (6 bases). Deletions cut 4 bases from V and 6 bases from J, with 15 bases between. The germline V gene encodes CDR1 ENHRY and CDR2 SYGVKD. This CDR3 region has 14 residues. The CDR3 reads CAISAPGGGDGYTF. CDR3 DNA: TGTGCCATCAGTGCCCCCGGGGGCGGTGATGGCTACACCTTC.

V is TRBV7-2 and J is TRBJ2-2, with D uncertain. The CDR3 runs to 15 residues. CDR1 is SGHTA, CDR2 FQGNSA, per germline. V lost 2 bases to trimming and J lost 4 bases, with 11 bases between them. The CDR3 loop reads CASSLHQAGTGELFF. Here the CDR3 DNA reads TGTGCCAGCAGCTTACACCAAGCTGGCACCGGGGAGCTGTTTTTT.

This clonotype came up a few times. V gene TRBV7-2 combines with J gene TRBJ1-3; 10 bases map to TRBD1. The CDR3 is 15 amino acids. V lost 5 bases, J lost 4 bases, and 5 bases stayed unmatched. Germline V gene data show CDR1 as SGHTA and CDR2 as FQGNSA. The CDR3 protein is CASSRQGAPGNTIYF. For the CDR3, the DNA is TGTGCCAGCAGCCGACAGGGGGCGCCGGGAAACACCATATATTTT.

The V call is TRBV28, the J call TRBJ1-5, with a possible D match to TRBD1 (6 bases). CDR3 length: 15 residues. V was pared by 7 bases and J by 0 bases, with 13 bases between. Germline lookup yields CDR1 MDHEN and CDR2 SYDVKM. The CDR3 region is CASTFTGPSNQPQHF. The CDR3 DNA is TGTGCCAGCACCTTCACAGGGCCTAGCAATCAGCCCCAGCATTTT.

V is TRBV7-8 and J is TRBJ1-4; D is perhaps TRBD1 (6 bases). CDR1 SGHVS and CDR2 FQNEAQ come from the germline V gene. The CDR3 is 13 amino acids. The ends were cut back, 8 bases at V and 6 bases at J, with 13 bases in the middle. In DNA, the CDR3 is TGTGCCAGCCAGAGGACAGTCGATGAAAAACTGTTTTTT. It codes for CASQRTVDEKLFF.

The chain recombines TRBV15 with TRBJ1-5; TRBD1 might be the D (5 bases). V shed 0 bases and J shed 6 bases, with 12 bases lying between them. CDR1 is LNHNV, CDR2 YYDKDF, per germline (reference sequence). There are 15 residues in the CDR3. In DNA form, the CDR3 reads TGTGCCACCAGCAGAGATCGGGCAGGGAGTCAGCCCCAGCATTTT. Amino acids: CATSRDRAGSQPQHF.

This CDR3 reads CASGLAGGQGADTQYF. The CDR3 region has the DNA TGTGCCAGCGGACTAGCGGGGGGCCAGGGTGCAGATACGCAGTATTTT. This chain joins TRBV3-1 and TRBJ2-3; 14 nucleotides agree with TRBD2. Unmatched junction bases numbered 8, after V lost 8 bases and J lost 4 bases. The CDR3 runs to 16 residues. In germline, CDR1 is LGHDT, CDR2 YNNKEL (reference sequence).

The chain joins TRBV29-1 to TRBJ2-1; 9 nucleotides line up with TRBD2. The trim removed 5 bases at V and 0 bases at J, leaving 8 bases unmatched. Germline-derived CDR1 and CDR2 are SQVTM and ANQGSEA. CDR3 length: 16 residues. The CDR3 DNA reads TGCAGCGTTCGGACTAGCGCGCCTACCTCCTACAATGAGCAGTTCTTC. Translating it yields CSVRTSAPTSYNEQFF.